This TCR beta chain was captured by sequencing in a study of read filtering for tumor transcriptome and immune sequencing. From 400 to 450 ng of RNA, a library with molecular barcoded alpha/delta and beta/gamma adaptors was made. TCRdb itself ran the reads through MiXCR, one entry per CDR3 protein. The profile shows about 86,000 distinct CDR3 sequences, approximately 13% of them singletons. CDR1 is SGHRS, CDR2 YFSETQ, per germline. The CDR3 extends over 13 amino acids. Between the trimmed V and J ends, which lost 5 bases and 3 bases, there was a span of 6 bases. This clonotype originated in a donor older than 35 with multiple myeloma. Sequencing was done on a sample of a population of CD138-negative cells sorted from bone marrow. The V call is TRBV5-1, the J call TRBJ2-6; a possible D gene is TRBD1 (5 bases). The CDR3 spells CASRDIGANVLTF. The CDR3 bases are TGCGCCAGCAGGGACATTGGGGCCAACGTCCTGACTTTC.